Sequencing of this T cell receptor (beta chain) was carried out in a study of blood T cell repertoires in COVID-19. Across the study: Donors in the United States, Italy and Spain gave samples during acute or convalescent COVID-19.

This clone turned up a few times. Sequencing used immunoSEQ multiplex PCR; TCRdb keeps in-frame clones, though not all of them. The sample lists about 240,000 clones; 75% to 85% were seen once. The source of this sequence is an older woman with active or convalescent COVID-19. Sequencing was carried out using peripheral blood.

The DNA of the CDR3 is TGTGCCAGCAGCTTAGGATACTCAGGGGGTGAAAAACTGTTTTTT. It codes for CASSLGYSGGEKLFF. The chain employs TRBV7-9 and TRBJ1-4, with 7 bases matching TRBD1. Germline loops: CDR1 SEHNR, CDR2 FQNEAQ (reference sequence). The CDR3 length is 15 residues. After removal of 1 base from V and 7 bases from J, the junction contained 6 bases not matched to a gene.